Each of the 2 T cell receptor beta chains below was sequenced from the same sample in a study of blood T cell repertoires in COVID-19. Using immunoSEQ multiplex PCR, the repertoire was profiled, and TCRdb retains in-frame clones only, with some absent. The repertoire holds roughly 150,000 clones, with approximately 85% as singletons. Sequenced input: peripheral blood. The origin of the receptors is a woman aged 60-75 years with COVID-19, enrolled during active disease.

CDR3 in amino acids: CAGKGLGNQPQHF. The DNA of the CDR3 is TGTGCCGGCAAGGGGTTGGGCAATCAGCCCCAGCATTTT. This chain connects TRBV2 to TRBJ1-5; tentatively, D is TRBD1 (5 bases). The CDR3 contains 13 residues. Germline CDR1 and CDR2: SNHLY and FYNNEI. V was pared by 11 bases and J by 2 bases, with 13 bases between.

This sequence joins TRBV5-5 and TRBJ2-1; D might be TRBD2 (6 bases). The CDR3 extends over 18 amino acids. The germline V and J ends were trimmed by 0 bases and 6 bases, with 22 bases remaining between them. Germline CDR1 SGHKS, CDR2 YYEKEE (reference sequence). DNA of the CDR3: TGTGCCAGCAGCTTGGCCGGAGGGAAGGCTTTATGGGCCAATGAGCAGTTCTTC. Its protein is CASSLAGGKALWANEQFF. Full variable domain (missing parts from reference TRBV5-5 and TRBJ2-1): DAGVTQSPTHLIKTRGQQVTLRCSPISGHKSVSWYQQVLGQGPQFIFQYYEKEERGRGNFPDRFSARQFPNYSSELNVNALLLGDSALYLCASSLAGGKALWANEQFFGPGTRLTVL.